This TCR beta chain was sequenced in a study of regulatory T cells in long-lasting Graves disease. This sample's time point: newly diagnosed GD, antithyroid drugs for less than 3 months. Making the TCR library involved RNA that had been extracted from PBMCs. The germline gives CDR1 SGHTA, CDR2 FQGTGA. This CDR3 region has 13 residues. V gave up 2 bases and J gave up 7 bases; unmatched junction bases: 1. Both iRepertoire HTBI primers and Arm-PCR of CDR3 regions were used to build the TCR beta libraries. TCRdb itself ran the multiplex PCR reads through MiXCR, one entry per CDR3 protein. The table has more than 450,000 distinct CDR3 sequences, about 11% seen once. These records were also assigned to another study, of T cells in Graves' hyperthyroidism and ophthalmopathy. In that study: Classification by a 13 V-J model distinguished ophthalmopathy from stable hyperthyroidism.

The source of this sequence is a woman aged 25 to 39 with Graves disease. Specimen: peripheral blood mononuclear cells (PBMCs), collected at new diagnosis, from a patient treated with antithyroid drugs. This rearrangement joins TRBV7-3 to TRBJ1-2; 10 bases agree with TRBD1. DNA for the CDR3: TGTGCCAGCAGCTTAGACAGGGGGCTTGGCTACACCTTC. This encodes CASSLDRGLGYTF.